Sequencing of this T cell receptor (beta chain) was carried out in a study of blood T cell repertoires in COVID-19. The wider study: In each case, the material was cDNA or gDNA derived from T cells, B-cell-depleted T cells, or PBMCs.

Method: immunoSEQ multiplex PCR; TCRdb's copy keeps in-frame clones and lacks some. The sample holds 250,000 to 300,000 clones, 80% to 90% seen once. Participant-reported clinical history was the basis for cohort assignment. Either two negative PCRs, clearance, or symptom resolution qualified Cohort 3 donors as recovered. This CDR3 has 13 amino acids. After removal of 5 bases from V and 3 bases from J, the junction contained 4 bases not matched to a gene. CDR1 MDHEN and CDR2 SYDVKM come from the germline V gene. The chain carries TRBV28 and TRBJ2-7, with 7 bases matching TRBD1. The material sequenced was PBMCs or T cells enriched from blood (not recorded which). The clonotype comes from a man younger than 35 who had recovered from COVID-19. The CDR3 region is CASSRGQDYEQYF. The CDR3, as DNA: TGTGCCAGCAGTCGCGGACAGGACTACGAGCAGTACTTC. The whole variable domain, remainder taken from reference TRBV28 and TRBJ2-7, is DVKVTQSSRYLVKRTGEKVFLECVQDMDHENMFWYRQDPGLGLRLIYFSYDVKMKEKGDIPEGYSVSREKKERFSLILESASTNQTSMYLCASSRGQDYEQYFGPGTRLTVT.